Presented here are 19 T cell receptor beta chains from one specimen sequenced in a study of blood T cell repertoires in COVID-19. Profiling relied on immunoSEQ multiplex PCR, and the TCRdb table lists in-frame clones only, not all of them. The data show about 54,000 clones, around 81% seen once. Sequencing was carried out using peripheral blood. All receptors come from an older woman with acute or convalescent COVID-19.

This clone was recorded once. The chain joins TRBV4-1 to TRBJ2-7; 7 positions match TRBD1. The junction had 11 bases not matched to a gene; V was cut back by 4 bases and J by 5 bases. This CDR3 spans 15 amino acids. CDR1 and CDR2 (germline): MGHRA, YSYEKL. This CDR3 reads CASSPLPQGWNEQYF. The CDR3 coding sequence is TGCGCCAGCAGCCCACTACCACAGGGGTGGAACGAGCAGTACTTC.

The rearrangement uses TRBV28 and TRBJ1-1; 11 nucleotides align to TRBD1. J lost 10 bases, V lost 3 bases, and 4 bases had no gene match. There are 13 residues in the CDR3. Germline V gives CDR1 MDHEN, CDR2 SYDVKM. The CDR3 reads CASSLGDRGGAFF. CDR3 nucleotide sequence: TGTGCCAGCAGTTTGGGGGACAGGGGGGGAGCTTTCTTT.

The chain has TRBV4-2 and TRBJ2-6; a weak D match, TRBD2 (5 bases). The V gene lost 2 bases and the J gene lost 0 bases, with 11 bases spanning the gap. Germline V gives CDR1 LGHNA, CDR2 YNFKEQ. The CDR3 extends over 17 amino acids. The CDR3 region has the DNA TGTGCCAGCAGCCAAAAGACCCGGGACTCTGGGGCCAACGTCCTGACTTTC. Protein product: CASSQKTRDSGANVLTF.

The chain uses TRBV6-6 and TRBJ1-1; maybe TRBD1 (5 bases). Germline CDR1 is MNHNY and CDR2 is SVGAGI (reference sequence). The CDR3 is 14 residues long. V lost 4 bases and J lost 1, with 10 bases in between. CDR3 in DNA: TGTGCCAGCAGTTTGGGGGGGACGAACACTGAAGCTTTCTTT. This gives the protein CASSLGGTNTEAFF.

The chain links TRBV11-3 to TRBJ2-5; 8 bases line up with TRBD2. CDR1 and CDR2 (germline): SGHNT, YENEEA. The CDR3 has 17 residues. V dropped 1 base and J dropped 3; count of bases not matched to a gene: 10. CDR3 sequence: CASSLGLAGGLEETQYF. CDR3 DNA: TGTGCCAGCAGCTTAGGTCTGGCGGGGGGACTCGAAGAGACCCAGTACTTC.

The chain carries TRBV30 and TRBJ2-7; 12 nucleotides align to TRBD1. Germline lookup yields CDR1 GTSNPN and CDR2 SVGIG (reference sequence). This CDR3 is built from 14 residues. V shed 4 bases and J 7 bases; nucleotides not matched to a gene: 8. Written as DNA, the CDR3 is TGTGCCTGGACCCCGGGACAGGGGGCTGGAGAGCAGTACTTC. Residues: CAWTPGQGAGEQYF.

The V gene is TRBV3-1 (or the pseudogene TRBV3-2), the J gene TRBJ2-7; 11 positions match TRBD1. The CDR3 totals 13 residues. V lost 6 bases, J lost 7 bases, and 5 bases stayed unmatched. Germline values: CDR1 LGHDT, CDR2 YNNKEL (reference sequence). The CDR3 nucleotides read TGTGCCAGCAGATCAGGGACAGGGGGAGAGCAGTACTTC. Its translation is CASRSGTGGEQYF.

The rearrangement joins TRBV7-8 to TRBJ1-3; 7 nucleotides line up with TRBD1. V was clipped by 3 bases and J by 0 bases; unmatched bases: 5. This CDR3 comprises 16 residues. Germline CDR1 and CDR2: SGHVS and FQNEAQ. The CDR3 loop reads CASSFRQGTSGNTIYF. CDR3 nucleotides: TGTGCCAGCAGCTTTCGACAGGGAACCTCTGGAAACACCATATATTTT.

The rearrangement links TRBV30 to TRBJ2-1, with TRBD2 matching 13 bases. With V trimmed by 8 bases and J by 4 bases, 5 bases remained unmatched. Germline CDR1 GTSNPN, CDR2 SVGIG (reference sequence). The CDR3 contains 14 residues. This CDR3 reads CAGTSGGGYNEQFF. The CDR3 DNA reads TGTGCCGGAACTAGCGGGGGGGGGTACAATGAGCAGTTCTTC.

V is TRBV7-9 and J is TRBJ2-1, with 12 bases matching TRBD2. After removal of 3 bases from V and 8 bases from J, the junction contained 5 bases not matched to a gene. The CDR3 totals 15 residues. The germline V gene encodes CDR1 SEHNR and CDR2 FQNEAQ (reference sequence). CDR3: CASSFSRTSGDEQFF. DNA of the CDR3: TGTGCCAGCAGCTTTTCTAGGACTAGCGGGGATGAGCAGTTCTTC.

In nucleotides, the CDR3 is TGTGCCAGCAGCTTATTAGGGAGTCCTAGCTCCTACAATGAGCAGTTCTTC. It is translated as CASSLLGSPSSYNEQFF. The V and J genes are TRBV7-3 and TRBJ2-1; D might be TRBD2 (5 bases). This CDR3 is built from 17 residues. Trimming cost V 2 bases and J 0 bases, with 14 bases left between them. In germline, CDR1 is SGHTA, CDR2 FQGTGA.

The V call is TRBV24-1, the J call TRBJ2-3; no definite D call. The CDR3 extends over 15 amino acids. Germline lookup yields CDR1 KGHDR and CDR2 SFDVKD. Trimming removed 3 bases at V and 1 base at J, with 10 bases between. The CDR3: CATSDPSRGTDTQYF. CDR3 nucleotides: TGTGCCACCAGTGATCCCTCTCGCGGCACAGATACGCAGTATTTT.

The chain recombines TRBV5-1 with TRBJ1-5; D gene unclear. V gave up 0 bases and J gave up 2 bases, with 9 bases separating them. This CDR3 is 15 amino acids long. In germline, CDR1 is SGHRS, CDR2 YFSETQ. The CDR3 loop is CASSLDGWGNQPQHF. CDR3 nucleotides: TGCGCCAGCAGCTTGGACGGGTGGGGCAATCAGCCCCAGCATTTT.

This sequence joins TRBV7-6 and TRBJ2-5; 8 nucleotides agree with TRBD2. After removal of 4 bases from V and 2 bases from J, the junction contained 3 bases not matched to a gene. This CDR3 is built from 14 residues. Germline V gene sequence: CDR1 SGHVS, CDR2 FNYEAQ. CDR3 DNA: TGTGCCAGCAGCTATACTAGCGGACAAGAGACCCAGTACTTC. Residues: CASSYTSGQETQYF.

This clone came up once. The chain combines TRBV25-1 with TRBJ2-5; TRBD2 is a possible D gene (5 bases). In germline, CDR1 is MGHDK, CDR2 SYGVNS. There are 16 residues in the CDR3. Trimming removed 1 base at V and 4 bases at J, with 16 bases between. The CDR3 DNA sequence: TGTGCCAGCAGTGAATTCCTAGAGAGGGTGGGAGAGACCCAGTACTTC. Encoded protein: CASSEFLERVGETQYF.

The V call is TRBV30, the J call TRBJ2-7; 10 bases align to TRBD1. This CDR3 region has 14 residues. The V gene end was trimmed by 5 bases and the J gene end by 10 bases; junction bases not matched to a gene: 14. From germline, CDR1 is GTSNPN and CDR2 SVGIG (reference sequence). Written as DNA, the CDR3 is TGTGCCTGGGCCCGGGACAGGGGAAGAGTGGGTCAGTACTTC. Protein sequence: CAWARDRGRVGQYF.

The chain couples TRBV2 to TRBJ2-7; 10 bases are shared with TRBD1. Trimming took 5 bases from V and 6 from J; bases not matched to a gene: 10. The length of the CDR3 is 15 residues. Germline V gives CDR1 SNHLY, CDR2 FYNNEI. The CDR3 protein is CASSRQGAIGREQYF. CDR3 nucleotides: TGTGCCAGCAGTCGACAGGGGGCAATTGGTCGCGAGCAGTACTTC.

The CDR3 DNA reads as TGTGCCAGCAGCCAACGACAGTTCGGACTAGCAAGATCACACGAGCAGTACTTC. Protein sequence: CASSQRQFGLARSHEQYF. The rearrangement uses TRBV3-1 (or the pseudogene TRBV3-2) and TRBJ2-7; 8 positions match TRBD2. The V and J ends lost 2 bases and 5 bases, in that order; junction bases with no gene match: 17. This CDR3 spans 18 amino acids. Per the germline V gene, CDR1 is LGHDT and CDR2 is YNNKEL (reference sequence).

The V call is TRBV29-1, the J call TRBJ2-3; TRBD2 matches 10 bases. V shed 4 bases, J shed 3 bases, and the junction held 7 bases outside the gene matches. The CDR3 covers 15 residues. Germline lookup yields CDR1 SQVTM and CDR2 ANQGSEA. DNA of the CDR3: TGCAGCGTTGCGGCGTGGACTAGCGGAACAGATACGCAGTATTTT. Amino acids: CSVAAWTSGTDTQYF.